The present entry profiles one T cell receptor (beta chain) with its context. The antigen is not known. The V gene's germline CDR1 is LGHDT and CDR2 YNNKEL (reference sequence). V was trimmed by 5 bases and J by 7 bases, leaving 17 bases between them. The CDR3 length is 14 residues. This sample is part of a study of T cell responses to AZD1222 COVID-19 vaccine. This table comes from immunoSEQ multiplex PCR, and its TCRdb copy is limited to in-frame clones, with some not included. The data show 150,000 to 180,000 clones, around 90% seen once. Overall study findings and caveats: Nearly half of the spike-specific TCRs reportedly recognize variant regions that carry no mutations. A mostly white British donor set with more females was recruited, and clonal diversity was possibly underestimated.

The receptor was derived from an adult in good health. The sample was peripheral blood, taken on day 0 of AZD1222 vaccination. V gene TRBV3-1 (or the pseudogene TRBV3-2) combines with J gene TRBJ1-2, with D perhaps matching TRBD1 (6 bases). The chain's CDR3 is CASSSRTAHRGYTF. The CDR3 DNA sequence: TGTGCCAGCAGCTCGAGGACAGCCCACCGTGGCTACACCTTC.